The entry below describes one T cell receptor beta chain. Its antigen remains unknown. CD8+ and CD4+ blood T cells underwent TCR beta sequencing. The authors reverse transcribed roughly 0.5 to 1 ug RNA with random hexamers. TCRdb ran MiXCR on the immunoSEQ multiplex PCR reads and lists one entry per CDR3 protein. Of a few hundred thousand distinct CDR3 sequences listed, 95% are singletons. This specimen comes from a study of CD8 T cells in Susac syndrome. Study outcomes and limitations: The authors acknowledged that the study's TCR sequencing and HLA analysis involved relatively few individuals.

Germline CDR1 SGDLS, CDR2 YYNGEE. The CDR3 contains 14 residues. V lost 0 bases, J lost 4 bases, and 10 bases lay in between. This chain links TRBV9 with TRBJ1-1; D uncertain. Sequencing input: CD4+ T cells from PBMCs. This sequence originates from a human donor with multiple sclerosis. This chain's CDR3 is CASSVGSRGTEAFF. In DNA, the CDR3 is TGTGCCAGCAGCGTAGGCTCCCGGGGCACTGAAGCTTTCTTT. The whole variable domain, remainder taken from reference TRBV9 and TRBJ1-1, is DSGVTQTPKHLITATGQRVTLRCSPRSGDLSVYWYQQSLDQGLQFLIQYYNGEERAKGNILERFSAQQFPDLHSELNLSSLELGDSALYFCASSVGSRGTEAFFGQGTRLTVV.